Below are 2 T cell receptor beta chains sequenced from a single sample in a study of T cells in Graves' hyperthyroidism and ophthalmopathy. Amplification targeted TCR beta CDR3 regions from RNA transcripts. HTBI primers drove first-round RT-PCR of the TCR CDR3. Using its own MiXCR run on the multiplex PCR reads, TCRdb lists one record per CDR3 protein. The sample holds about 480,000 distinct CDR3 sequences, 14% seen once. Sequenced: blood. The receptors here all came from a woman aged 18 to 35 with Graves' hyperthyroidism.

The sample holds many counts of this clonotype. The CDR3 here is CASNRGRDSSYEQYV. CDR3 bases: TGTGCCAGCAACCGGGGGCGGGACAGCTCCTACGAGCAGTACGTC. The genes are TRBV3-1 and TRBJ2-7; a weak D match, TRBD1 (7 bases). CDR1 LGHDT and CDR2 YNNKEL come from the germline V gene (reference sequence). Trimming took off 7 bases at V and 0 bases at J, with 16 bases between the two ends. CDR3 size: 15 residues.

Ten or more counts support this clonotype. The CDR3 coding sequence is TGTGCCAGCAGCTTTGGACGGGGACCCTACACTGAAGCTTTCTTT. It encodes CASSFGRGPYTEAFF. The chain has TRBV11-3 and TRBJ1-1; D is perhaps TRBD1 (5 bases). The ends were cut back, 3 bases at V and 3 bases at J, with 14 bases in the middle. The CDR3 runs to 15 residues. Germline-derived CDR1 and CDR2 are SGHNT and YENEEA.